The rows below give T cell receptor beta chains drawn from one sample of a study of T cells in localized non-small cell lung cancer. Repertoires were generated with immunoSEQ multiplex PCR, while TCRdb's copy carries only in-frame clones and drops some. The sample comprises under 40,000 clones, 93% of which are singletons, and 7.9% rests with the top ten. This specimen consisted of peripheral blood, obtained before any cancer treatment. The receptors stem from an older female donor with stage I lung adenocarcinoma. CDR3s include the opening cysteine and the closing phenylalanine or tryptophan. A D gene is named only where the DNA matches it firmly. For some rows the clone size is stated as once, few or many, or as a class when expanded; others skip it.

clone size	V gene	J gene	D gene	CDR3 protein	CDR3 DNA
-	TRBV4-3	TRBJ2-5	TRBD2	CASSQGILAGAKETQYF	TGCGCCAGCAGCCAAGGTATACTAGCGGGCGCCAAAGAGACCCAGTACTTC
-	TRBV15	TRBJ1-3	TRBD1	CATSRVQGEGNTIYF	TGTGCCACCAGCAGAGTTCAGGGGGAAGGAAACACCATATATTTT
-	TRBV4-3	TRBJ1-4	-	CASSQDMGTNEKLFF	TGCGCCAGCAGCCAAGACATGGGAACTAATGAAAAACTGTTTTTT
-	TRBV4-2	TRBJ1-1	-	CASWTGLGVGTEAFF	TGTGCCAGCTGGACGGGGTTGGGAGTCGGGACTGAAGCTTTCTTT
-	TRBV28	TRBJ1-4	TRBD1	CASSSNRDRGEKLFF	TGTGCCAGCAGTTCCAACCGGGACAGGGGCGAAAAACTGTTTTTT
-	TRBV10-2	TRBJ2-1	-	CASSGGLGLEQFF	TGCGCCAGCAGTGGGGGTTTGGGGCTTGAGCAGTTCTTC
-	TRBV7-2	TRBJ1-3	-	CASSPRTASGNTIYF	TGTGCCAGCAGCCCGCGGACAGCCTCTGGAAACACCATATATTTT
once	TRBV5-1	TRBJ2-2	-	CASSLGRGGGNTGELFF	TGCGCCAGCAGCCTAGGTCGTGGGGGAGGGAACACCGGGGAGCTGTTTTTT
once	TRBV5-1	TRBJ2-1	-	CASSYGTSSSYNEQFF	TGCGCCAGCAGCTACGGGACTTCTAGCTCCTACAATGAGCAGTTCTTC
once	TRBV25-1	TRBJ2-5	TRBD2	CASSVSGKLETQYF	TGTGCCAGCAGTGTTAGCGGGAAGCTAGAGACCCAGTACTTC
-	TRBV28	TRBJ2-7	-	CASSSPGQSYEQYF	TGTGCCAGCAGCTCACCGGGACAATCCTACGAGCAGTACTTC
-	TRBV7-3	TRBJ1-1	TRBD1	CASSLRDSTEAFF	TGTGCCAGCAGCTTAAGGGACAGCACTGAAGCTTTCTTT
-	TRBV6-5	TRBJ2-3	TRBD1	CASSFRTGVTDTQYF	TGTGCCAGCAGTTTTCGGACAGGGGTTACAGATACGCAGTATTTT
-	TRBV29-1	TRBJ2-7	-	CSGIGGTTYEQYF	TGCAGCGGAATAGGCGGGACAACCTACGAGCAGTACTTC
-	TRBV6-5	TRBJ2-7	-	CASRLGGLSYEQYF	TGTGCCAGCAGGCTTGGCGGACTCTCCTACGAGCAGTACTTC
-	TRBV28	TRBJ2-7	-	CASSLWGEGYEQYF	TGTGCCAGCAGTTTATGGGGTGAGGGCTACGAGCAGTACTTC
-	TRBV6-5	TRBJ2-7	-	CASKGLGYEQYF	TGTGCCAGCAAGGGTTTGGGATACGAGCAGTACTTC
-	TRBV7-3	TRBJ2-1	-	CASSFLVATNNEQFF	TGTGCCAGCAGCTTCTTAGTGGCCACCAACAATGAGCAGTTCTTC
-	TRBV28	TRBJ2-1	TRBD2	CASSPTSGGHNEQFF	TGTGCCAGCAGTCCTACTAGCGGGGGGCACAATGAGCAGTTCTTC
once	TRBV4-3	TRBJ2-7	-	CASSQTWGPTYEQYF	TGCGCCAGCAGCCAAACCTGGGGACCGACCTACGAGCAGTACTTC
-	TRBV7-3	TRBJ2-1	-	CASSLMVDTGGQNEQFF	TGTGCCAGCAGCTTAATGGTAGACACCGGGGGACAAAATGAGCAGTTCTTC
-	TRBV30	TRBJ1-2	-	CAWRTLKGLRYTF	TGTGCCTGGAGGACCTTAAAAGGTCTCCGCTACACCTTC
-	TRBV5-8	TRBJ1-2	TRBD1	CASSCRDRACGYTF	TGTGCCAGCAGCTGCCGGGACAGGGCTTGTGGCTACACCTTC
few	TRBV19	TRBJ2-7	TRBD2	CASSIRPSGGAHEQYF	TGTGCCAGTAGTATCCGGCCTAGCGGGGGTGCCCACGAGCAGTACTTC
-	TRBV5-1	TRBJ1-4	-	CASSLGARGDGEKLFF	TGCGCCAGCAGCTTGGGAGCCAGAGGGGATGGGGAAAAACTGTTTTTT
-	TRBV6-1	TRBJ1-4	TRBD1	CASSARQGRGNEKLFF	TGTGCCAGCAGTGCTAGACAGGGACGGGGTAATGAAAAACTGTTTTTT
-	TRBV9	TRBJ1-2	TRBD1	CASSAGGGGSLFVGYTF	TGTGCCAGCAGCGCAGGGGGAGGGGGCAGTTTATTCGTTGGCTACACCTTC
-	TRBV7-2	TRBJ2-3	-	CASSFGGPAGTDTQYF	TGTGCCAGCAGCTTCGGGGGTCCGGCGGGCACAGATACGCAGTATTTT
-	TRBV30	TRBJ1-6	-	CAWSVGPALYNSPLHF	TGTGCCTGGAGTGTGGGGCCAGCACTCTATAATTCACCCCTCCACTTT
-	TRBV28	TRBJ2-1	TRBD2	CASSSQREGREQFF	TGTGCCAGCAGTTCTCAGCGGGAGGGTAGGGAGCAGTTCTTC